These 5 T cell receptor beta chains originate from one sample sequenced in a study of cytomegalovirus exposure and HLA in healthy donors. Primers included in the PCR were 60 Vbeta and 13 Jbeta primers. Produced via immunoSEQ multiplex PCR; TCRdb's table is partial and in-frame only. The sample includes about 250,000 clones, 72% seen only once; the top ten take 2% to 2.5%. The sample consisted of PBMCs. The receptors come from a female donor in good health and CMV-seronegative.

The chain links TRBV6-5 to TRBJ2-2; 8 nucleotides match TRBD1. Germline lookup yields CDR1 MNHEY and CDR2 SVGAGI. The CDR3 extends over 15 amino acids. V shed 6 bases and J 0 bases; nucleotides not matched to a gene: 3. The CDR3 nucleotides are TGTGCCAGCAGCCTGGGACAGGCGAACACCGGGGAGCTGTTTTTT. This gives the protein CASSLGQANTGELFF.

This chain joins TRBV15 and TRBJ1-3; TRBD1 might be the D (5 bases). With 0 bases removed from V and 0 bases from J, the gap between germline ends came to 12 bases. The germline V gene has CDR1 LNHNV and CDR2 YYDKDF (reference sequence). The CDR3 sequence is 17 residues long. CDR3 bases: TGTGCCACCAGCAGAGATCCCGGGGGGATCTCTGGAAACACCATATATTTT. Amino acids: CATSRDPGGISGNTIYF.

The chain is built from TRBV10-3 and TRBJ1-5; tentative D call: TRBD1 (5 bases). V was pared by 11 bases and J by 2 bases, with 16 bases between. Germline CDR1 ENHRY, CDR2 SYGVKD. This CDR3 comprises 14 residues. The CDR3: CASGGGNGNQPQHF. CDR3 sequence (DNA): TGTGCCTCGGGGGGGGGTAATGGCAATCAGCCCCAGCATTTT.

The chain is built from TRBV5-1 and TRBJ1-1; D perhaps matches TRBD1 (5 bases). Deletions cut 4 bases from V and 5 bases from J, with 21 bases between. The CDR3 covers 16 residues. Germline values: CDR1 SGHRS, CDR2 YFSETQ. CDR3 in amino acids: CASSLTGDGGNTEAFF. The CDR3 DNA is TGCGCCAGCAGCCTTACGGGGGACGGGGGGAATACTGAAGCTTTCTTT.

The chain employs TRBV19 and TRBJ1-5; 9 nucleotides line up with TRBD1. CDR3 length: 14 amino acids. The J segment lost 6 bases and the V segment lost 4 bases, leaving 4 bases of the junction unmatched. In germline, CDR1 is LNHDA, CDR2 SQIVND (reference sequence). CDR3 amino acids: CASSRQGGSQPQHF. For the CDR3, the DNA is TGTGCCAGTAGTAGACAGGGGGGTAGTCAGCCCCAGCATTTT.